This T cell receptor beta chain was sequenced in a study of blood T cells in healthy people across ages. Regarding the study as a whole: Samples with more naive T cells showed higher observed beta diversity. Older age went with lower TCR beta diversity per million T cells, in a roughly linear way.

Total RNA was isolated from each sample in quantities of at least 5.5 micrograms. Primed by a sample-barcoded 5' primer and a J-beta primer mix, a second PCR proceeded for roughly 7 to 11 cycles. Each cDNA molecule was tagged by a template-switch adaptor with 12 random nucleotides. TCRdb processed the 5' RACE reads anew with MiXCR; each CDR3 protein has one entry. The sample carries about 1 million distinct CDR3 sequences, more than 40% recorded once. Deletions cut 0 bases from V and 5 bases from J, with 11 bases between. CDR3 length: 14 amino acids. Germline lookup yields CDR1 WNHNN and CDR2 SYGVQD (reference sequence). This clonotype was picked up many times. What it binds is unknown.

Source material: blood. This receptor was taken from a woman in her fifties or sixties in good health. V is TRBV10-1 and J is TRBJ2-7; possibly TRBD1 for D (6 bases). The CDR3 DNA reads as TGCGCCAGCAGTGAGTCAGGGGGTCCCAACGAGCAGTACTTC. Its protein product is CASSESGGPNEQYF.